These T cell receptor beta chains were read from a single sample in a study of graft-versus-host responses after intestinal transplantation. Sequenced by immunoSEQ multiplex PCR; TCRdb stores in-frame clones only, minus some. Seen here are several thousand clones, approximately 30% observed once, and the top ten hold just over 3%. Sequences were derived from alloreactive CD8+ T cells from a mixed lymphocyte reaction culture, sampled before transplantation. The receptors come from a human patient who was an organ donor for intestinal transplantation. CDR3s include the opening cysteine and the closing phenylalanine or tryptophan. Each record gives: CDR3 length, V gene, J gene, CDR3 protein.

len: 14; v_gene: TRBV28; j_gene: TRBJ2-5; CDR3aa: CASSFGGTEETQYF
len: 17; v_gene: TRBV30; j_gene: TRBJ1-3; CDR3aa: CAWSAGSPIYPGNTIYF
len: 13; v_gene: TRBV10-3; j_gene: TRBJ2-7; CDR3aa: CAISEFASYEQYF
len: 15; v_gene: TRBV11-3; j_gene: TRBJ2-7; CDR3aa: CASSSWTGGLYEQYF
len: 14; v_gene: TRBV13; j_gene: TRBJ1-5; CDR3aa: CASSFGTDNQPQHF
len: 14; v_gene: TRBV15; j_gene: TRBJ2-3; CDR3aa: CATSREAGPDTQYF
len: 14; v_gene: TRBV11-1; j_gene: TRBJ2-5; CDR3aa: CASSFGGTLETQYF
len: 14; v_gene: TRBV28; j_gene: TRBJ1-2; CDR3aa: CASTTRDRINGYTF
len: 13; v_gene: TRBV5-1; j_gene: TRBJ2-5; CDR3aa: CASSLAREGTQYF
len: 15; v_gene: TRBV5-1; j_gene: TRBJ1-4; CDR3aa: CASSLAGGTNEKLFF
len: 12; v_gene: TRBV28; j_gene: TRBJ2-1; CDR3aa: CASSLADPLQFF
len: 16; v_gene: TRBV28; j_gene: TRBJ2-1; CDR3aa: CASSLRPGGERGEQFF
len: 14; v_gene: TRBV13; j_gene: TRBJ2-2; CDR3aa: CASSSSGSFGELFF
len: 17; v_gene: TRBV11-2; j_gene: TRBJ1-3; CDR3aa: CASSQDFWAENGNTIYF
len: 13; v_gene: TRBV27; j_gene: TRBJ1-2; CDR3aa: CASSPTGIYGYTF
len: 15; v_gene: TRBV7-7; j_gene: TRBJ2-7; CDR3aa: CASSLGPAAFYEQYF
len: 15; v_gene: TRBV2; j_gene: TRBJ2-7; CDR3aa: CASRNLRYRAYEQYF
len: 19; v_gene: TRBV19; j_gene: TRBJ1-2; CDR3aa: CASSTHYLLTGTGGVGYTF
len: 16; v_gene: TRBV7-8; j_gene: TRBJ2-1; CDR3aa: CASSLGDGGAYNEQFF
len: 13; v_gene: TRBV6-1; j_gene: TRBJ2-1; CDR3aa: CAVWTSGSHEQFF
len: 16; v_gene: TRBV10-2; j_gene: TRBJ2-2; CDR3aa: CASRTGQGIGAGELFF
len: 14; v_gene: TRBV4-1; j_gene: TRBJ2-7; CDR3aa: CASSSGLEAYEQYF
len: 13; v_gene: TRBV27; j_gene: TRBJ2-7; CDR3aa: CASSWGGSHEQYF
len: 13; v_gene: TRBV7-6; j_gene: TRBJ1-1; CDR3aa: CASSLGQGGEAFF
len: 14; v_gene: TRBV7-6; j_gene: TRBJ2-5; CDR3aa: CASSLAGGQETQYF
len: 13; v_gene: TRBV4-2; j_gene: TRBJ1-1; CDR3aa: CASSQGTPREAFF
len: 15; v_gene: TRBV6-1; j_gene: TRBJ2-7; CDR3aa: CASSGRWDNSYEQYF
len: 13; v_gene: TRBV7-8; j_gene: TRBJ2-1; CDR3aa: CASSFLVRVEQFF
len: 13; v_gene: TRBV29-1; j_gene: TRBJ2-1; CDR3aa: CSVAGTGPNEQFF
len: 16; v_gene: TRBV28; j_gene: TRBJ2-7; CDR3aa: CASCHGGRRLSYEQYF
len: 14; v_gene: TRBV6-1; j_gene: TRBJ1-6; CDR3aa: CASSWGTGAYALHF
len: 15; v_gene: TRBV4-2; j_gene: TRBJ2-3; CDR3aa: CAGSQDVAGDLTQYF
len: 14; v_gene: TRBV13; j_gene: TRBJ2-1; CDR3aa: CASTHGRGLWEQFF
len: 16; v_gene: TRBV29-1; j_gene: TRBJ2-5; CDR3aa: CSVAAGLLIFQETQYF
len: 15; v_gene: TRBV9; j_gene: TRBJ2-7; CDR3aa: CASSPGQGVTYEQYF
len: 16; v_gene: TRBV4-1; j_gene: TRBJ2-6; CDR3aa: CASSQDSGVGANVLTF
len: 14; v_gene: TRBV19; j_gene: TRBJ1-2; CDR3aa: CASSFGTSGDGYTF
len: 15; v_gene: TRBV9; j_gene: TRBJ1-3; CDR3aa: CASSGQLWPGNTIYF
len: 13; v_gene: TRBV29-1; j_gene: TRBJ2-7; CDR3aa: CSFVRLAAYEQYF
len: 16; v_gene: TRBV7-6; j_gene: TRBJ1-1; CDR3aa: CASSQGRGEGNTEAFF
len: 14; v_gene: TRBV19; j_gene: TRBJ1-1; CDR3aa: CASKGGSSDTEAFF
len: 14; v_gene: TRBV4-1; j_gene: TRBJ1-4; CDR3aa: CASSQDRGLEKLFF
len: 13; v_gene: TRBV2; j_gene: TRBJ2-7; CDR3aa: CASSGTGSYEQYF